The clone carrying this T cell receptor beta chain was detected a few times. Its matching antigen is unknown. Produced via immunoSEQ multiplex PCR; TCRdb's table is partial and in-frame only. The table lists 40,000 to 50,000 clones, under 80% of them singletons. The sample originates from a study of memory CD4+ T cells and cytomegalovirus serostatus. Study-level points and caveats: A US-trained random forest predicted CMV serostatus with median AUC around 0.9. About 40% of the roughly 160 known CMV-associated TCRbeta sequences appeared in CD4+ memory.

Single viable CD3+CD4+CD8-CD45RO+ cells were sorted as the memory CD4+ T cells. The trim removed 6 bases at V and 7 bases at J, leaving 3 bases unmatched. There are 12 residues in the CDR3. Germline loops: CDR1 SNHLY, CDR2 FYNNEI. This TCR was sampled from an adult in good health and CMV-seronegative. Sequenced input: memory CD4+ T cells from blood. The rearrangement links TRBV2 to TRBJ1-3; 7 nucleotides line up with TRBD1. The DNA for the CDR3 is TGTGCCAGCAGACCGGACAGGAACACCATATATTTT. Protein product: CASRPDRNTIYF. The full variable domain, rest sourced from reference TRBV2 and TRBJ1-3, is EPEVTQTPSHQVTQMGQEVILRCVPISNHLYFYWYRQILGQKVEFLVSFYNNEISEKSEIFDDQFSVERPDGSNFTLKIRSTKLEDSAMYFCASRPDRNTIYFGEGSWLTVV.